This T cell receptor beta chain was captured in a study of T-cell memory formation after mild COVID-19. Study-wide results and limits: Contracting clones localized mainly to CM and EM when CD4+ and mainly to EMRA when CD8+. Memory sampled before infection contained some responding clones, suggesting cross-reactive memory joined. SARS-CoV-2 specificity was not confirmed for second-wave clones peaking on day 37.

The V and J ends lost 1 base and 3 bases respectively, with 12 bases between them. CDR1 is KGHSH and CDR2 is LQKENI in the germline V gene. The CDR3 runs to 15 residues. TCR alpha and TCR beta cDNA libraries carrying sample barcodes and UMIs were produced by 5'RACE using constant-segment primers. TCRdb re-called the 5' RACE reads with MiXCR, one entry per CDR3 protein. The data contain over 250,000 distinct CDR3 sequences, 15% to 20% of them singletons. On this clonotype itself: Antigen unknown.

What was sequenced was PBMCs or a T cell subset sorted from them (not recorded which). This clonotype was obtained from a man aged 18-30 years who had mild COVID-19 (a few samples of this study predate the infection). Cell type and time point are not known. The V call is TRBV18, the J call TRBJ1-1, with unresolved D. CDR3 protein: CASSPQLPRDTEAFF. The CDR3 DNA reads TGTGCCAGCTCACCACAGCTCCCCCGGGACACTGAAGCTTTCTTT.